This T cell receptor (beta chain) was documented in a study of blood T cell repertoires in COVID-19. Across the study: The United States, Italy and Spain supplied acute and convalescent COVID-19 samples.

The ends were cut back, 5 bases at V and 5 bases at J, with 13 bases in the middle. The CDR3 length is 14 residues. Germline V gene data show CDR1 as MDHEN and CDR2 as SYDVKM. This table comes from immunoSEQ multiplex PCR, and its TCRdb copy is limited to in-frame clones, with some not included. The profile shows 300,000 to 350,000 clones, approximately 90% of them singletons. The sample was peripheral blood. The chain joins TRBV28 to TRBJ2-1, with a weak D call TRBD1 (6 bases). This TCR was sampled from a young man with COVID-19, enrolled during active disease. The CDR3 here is CASSPPYRDNEQFF. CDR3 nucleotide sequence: TGTGCCAGCAGTCCCCCCTACAGGGACAATGAGCAGTTCTTC. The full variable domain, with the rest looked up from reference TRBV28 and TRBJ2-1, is DVKVTQSSRYLVKRTGEKVFLECVQDMDHENMFWYRQDPGLGLRLIYFSYDVKMKEKGDIPEGYSVSREKKERFSLILESASTNQTSMYLCASSPPYRDNEQFFGPGTRLTVL.